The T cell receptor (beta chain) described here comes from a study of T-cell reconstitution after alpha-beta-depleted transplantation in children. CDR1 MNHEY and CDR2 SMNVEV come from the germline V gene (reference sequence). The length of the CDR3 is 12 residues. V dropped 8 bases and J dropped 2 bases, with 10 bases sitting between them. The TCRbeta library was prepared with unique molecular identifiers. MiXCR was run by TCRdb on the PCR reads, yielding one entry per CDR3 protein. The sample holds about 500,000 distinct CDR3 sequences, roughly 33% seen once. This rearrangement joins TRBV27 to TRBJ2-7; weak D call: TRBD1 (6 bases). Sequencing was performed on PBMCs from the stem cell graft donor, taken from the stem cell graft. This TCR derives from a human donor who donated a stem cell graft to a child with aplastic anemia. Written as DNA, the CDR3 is TGTGCCAGCGGGACATGGGCCTACGAGCAGTACTTC. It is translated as CASGTWAYEQYF.